The TCR beta chain under discussion was sequenced for a study of blood T cells in healthy people across ages. Study-wide points: Measured against age, TCR beta diversity per million T cells decreased in a roughly linear manner.

This CDR3 is built from 12 residues. Germline CDR1 SSHAT, CDR2 FNYEAQ (reference sequence). Donors ranged from roughly 6 to 100 years old and were healthy Caucasians in Russia. Every donor provided 9.5 to 10 milliliters of peripheral blood. This clonotype was detected a few times. Its matching antigen is unknown. At one of its ends the junction is not consistent with the germline gene, which may arise from a read error. Alongside a J-beta primer mix, a sample-barcoded 5' primer served in a second PCR lasting about 6 to 11 cycles. A template-switch adaptor that had 12 random nucleotides put a tag on each cDNA molecule. TCRdb recomputed calls from the 5' RACE reads with MiXCR, one row per CDR3 protein. This table has fewer than 1.5 million distinct CDR3 sequences, 35% to 45% appearing once.

The sequence was collected from a young woman in good health. The chain employs TRBV7-7 and TRBJ2-5; D is unresolved. The material sequenced was blood. The CDR3 region has the DNA TGTGCTAGCAGCCCCACTCCAGAGACCCAGTACTTC. Amino acids: CASSPTPETQYF.